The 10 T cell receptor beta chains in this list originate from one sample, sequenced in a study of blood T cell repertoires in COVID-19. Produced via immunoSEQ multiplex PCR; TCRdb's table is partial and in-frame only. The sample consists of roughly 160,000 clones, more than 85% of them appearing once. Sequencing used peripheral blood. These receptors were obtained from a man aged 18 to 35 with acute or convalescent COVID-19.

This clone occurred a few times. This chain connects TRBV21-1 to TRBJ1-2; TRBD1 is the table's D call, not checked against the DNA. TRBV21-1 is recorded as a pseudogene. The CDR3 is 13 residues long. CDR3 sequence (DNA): TGTGCCAGCAGCCAACAGGGCAACTATGGCTACACCTTC. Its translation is CASSQQGNYGYTF.

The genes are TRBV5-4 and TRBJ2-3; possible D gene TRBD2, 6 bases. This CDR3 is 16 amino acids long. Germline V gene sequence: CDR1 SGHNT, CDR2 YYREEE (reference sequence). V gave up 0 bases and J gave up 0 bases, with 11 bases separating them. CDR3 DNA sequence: TGTGCCAGCAGCTTGGGGGACTCCGCTAGCACAGATACGCAGTATTTT. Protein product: CASSLGDSASTDTQYF.

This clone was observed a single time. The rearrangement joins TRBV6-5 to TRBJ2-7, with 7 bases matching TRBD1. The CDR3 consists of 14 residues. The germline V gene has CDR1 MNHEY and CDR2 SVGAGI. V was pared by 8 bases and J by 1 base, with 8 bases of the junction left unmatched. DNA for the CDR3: TGTGCCAGCTGGAGAGGGGGCTCTTCCTACGAGCAGTACGTC. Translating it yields CASWRGGSSYEQYV.

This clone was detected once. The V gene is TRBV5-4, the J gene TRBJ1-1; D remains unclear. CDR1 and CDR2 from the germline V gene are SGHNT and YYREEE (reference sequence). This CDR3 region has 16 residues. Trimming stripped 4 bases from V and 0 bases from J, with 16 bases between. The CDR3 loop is CASSGGGSGVNTEAFF. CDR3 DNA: TGTGCCAGCAGCGGAGGAGGCAGTGGGGTGAACACTGAAGCTTTCTTT.

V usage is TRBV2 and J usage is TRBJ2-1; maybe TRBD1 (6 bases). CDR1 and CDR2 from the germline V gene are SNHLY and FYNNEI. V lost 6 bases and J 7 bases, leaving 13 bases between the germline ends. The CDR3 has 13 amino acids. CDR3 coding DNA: TGTGCCAGCAGGACCACAGGGACGAATGAGCAGTTCTTC. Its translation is CASRTTGTNEQFF. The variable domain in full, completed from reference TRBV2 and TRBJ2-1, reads EPEVTQTPSHQVTQMGQEVILRCVPISNHLYFYWYRQILGQKVEFLVSFYNNEISEKSEIFDDQFSVERPDGSNFTLKIRSTKLEDSAMYFCASRTTGTNEQFFGPGTRLTVL.

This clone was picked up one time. The CDR3 is CASSEVAGPTDTQYF. As DNA, the CDR3 is TGCGCCAGCAGTGAAGTAGCGGGGCCCACAGATACGCAGTATTTT. V gene TRBV5-1 combines with J gene TRBJ2-3; 8 nucleotides line up with TRBD2. The germline V gene encodes CDR1 SGHRS and CDR2 YFSETQ. The CDR3 spans 15 residues. V gave up 5 bases and J gave up 2 bases; unmatched junction bases: 7. The entire variable domain, with the rest obtained from reference TRBV5-1 and TRBJ2-3, is as follows: KAGVTQTPRYLIKTRGQQVTLSCSPISGHRSVSWYQQTPGQGLQFLFEYFSETQRNKGNFPGRFSGRQFSNSRSEMNVSTLELGDSALYLCASSEVAGPTDTQYFGPGTRLTVL.

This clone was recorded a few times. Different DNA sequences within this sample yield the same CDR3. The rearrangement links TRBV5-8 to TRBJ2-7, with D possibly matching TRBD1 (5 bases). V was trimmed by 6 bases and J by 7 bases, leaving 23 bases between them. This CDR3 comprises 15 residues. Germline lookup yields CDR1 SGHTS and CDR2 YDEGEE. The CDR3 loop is CASIFDRKHSREQYV. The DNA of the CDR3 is TGTGCCAGCATTTTTGACAGAAAACATTCTCGGGAGCAGTACGTC.

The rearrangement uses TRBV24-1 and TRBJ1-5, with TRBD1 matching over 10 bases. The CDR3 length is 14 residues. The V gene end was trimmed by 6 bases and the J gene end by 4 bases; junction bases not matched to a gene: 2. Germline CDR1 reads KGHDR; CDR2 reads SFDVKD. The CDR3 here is CATSSGQGNQPQHF. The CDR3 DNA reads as TGTGCCACCAGTTCGGGACAGGGGAATCAGCCCCAGCATTTT.

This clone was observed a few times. CDR3 in amino acids: CASRDLDRGLYGYTF. CDR3 bases: TGTGCCAGCAGAGATCTGGACAGGGGTCTCTATGGCTACACCTTC. The rearrangement links TRBV2 to TRBJ1-2; the match to TRBD1 covers 9 bases. With 6 bases clipped from V and 4 bases from J, the junction kept 9 bases outside the gene matches. CDR1 and CDR2 (germline): SNHLY, FYNNEI. The CDR3 sequence is 15 residues long.

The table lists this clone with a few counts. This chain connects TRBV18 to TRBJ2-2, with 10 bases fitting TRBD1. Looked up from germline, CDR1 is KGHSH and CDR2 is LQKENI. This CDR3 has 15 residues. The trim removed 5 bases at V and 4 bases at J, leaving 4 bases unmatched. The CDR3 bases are TGTGCCAGCTCAGGACAGGGGGGTCGCACCGGGGAGCTGTTTTTT. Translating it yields CASSGQGGRTGELFF.